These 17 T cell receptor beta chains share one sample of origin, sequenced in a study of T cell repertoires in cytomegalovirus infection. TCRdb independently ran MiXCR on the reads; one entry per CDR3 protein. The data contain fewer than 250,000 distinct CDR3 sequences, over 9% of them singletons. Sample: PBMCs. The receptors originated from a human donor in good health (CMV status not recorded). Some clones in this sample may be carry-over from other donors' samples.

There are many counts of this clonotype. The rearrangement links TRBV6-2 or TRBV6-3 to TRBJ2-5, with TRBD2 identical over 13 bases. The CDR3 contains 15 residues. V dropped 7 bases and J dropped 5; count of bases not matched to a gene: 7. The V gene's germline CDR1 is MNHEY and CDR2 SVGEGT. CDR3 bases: TGTGCCAGCAAGACTAGCGGGGGGCCGGGGGAGACCCAGTACTTC. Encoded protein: CASKTSGGPGETQYF.

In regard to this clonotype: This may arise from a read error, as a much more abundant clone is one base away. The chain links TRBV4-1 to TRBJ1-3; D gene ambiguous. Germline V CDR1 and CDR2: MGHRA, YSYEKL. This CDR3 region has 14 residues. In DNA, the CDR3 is TGCGCCAGCAGCCAAGAAAAGGGTTCGGGCACCATAAATTTT. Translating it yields CASSQEKGSGTINF.

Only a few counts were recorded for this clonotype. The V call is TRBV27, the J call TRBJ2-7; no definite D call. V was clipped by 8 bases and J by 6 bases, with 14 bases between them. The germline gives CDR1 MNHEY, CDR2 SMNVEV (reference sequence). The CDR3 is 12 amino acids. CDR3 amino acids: CASGGRSREQYF. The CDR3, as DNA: TGTGCCAGCGGTGGTAGATCCCGCGAGCAGTACTTC.

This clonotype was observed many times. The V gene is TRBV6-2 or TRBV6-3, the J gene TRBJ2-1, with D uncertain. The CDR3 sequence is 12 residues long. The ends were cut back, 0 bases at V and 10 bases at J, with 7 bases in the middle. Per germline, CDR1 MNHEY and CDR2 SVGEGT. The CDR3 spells CASSYSVREQFF. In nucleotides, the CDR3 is TGTGCCAGCAGTTACTCGGTCCGGGAGCAGTTCTTC.

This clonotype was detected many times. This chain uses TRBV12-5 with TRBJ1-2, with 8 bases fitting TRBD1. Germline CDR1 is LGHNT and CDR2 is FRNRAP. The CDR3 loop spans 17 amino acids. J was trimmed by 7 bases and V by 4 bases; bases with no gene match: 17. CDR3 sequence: CASGSNLRTGTLSGYTF. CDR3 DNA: TGTGCTAGTGGTTCGAACCTTCGGACAGGGACATTAAGTGGCTACACCTTC.

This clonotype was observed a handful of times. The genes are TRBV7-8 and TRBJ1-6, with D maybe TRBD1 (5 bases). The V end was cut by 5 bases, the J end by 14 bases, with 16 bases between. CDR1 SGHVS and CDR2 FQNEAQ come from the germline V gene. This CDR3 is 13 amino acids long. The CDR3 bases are TGTGCCAGCAGCCCGATGACCCCGGGGGCCCTCCACTTT. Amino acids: CASSPMTPGALHF.

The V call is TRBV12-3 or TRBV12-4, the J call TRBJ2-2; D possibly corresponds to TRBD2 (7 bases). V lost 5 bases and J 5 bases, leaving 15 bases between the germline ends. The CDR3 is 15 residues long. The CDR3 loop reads CASSVRGGSTGELFF. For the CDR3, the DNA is TGTGCCAGCAGTGTAAGGGGGGGGTCGACCGGGGAGCTGTTTTTT.

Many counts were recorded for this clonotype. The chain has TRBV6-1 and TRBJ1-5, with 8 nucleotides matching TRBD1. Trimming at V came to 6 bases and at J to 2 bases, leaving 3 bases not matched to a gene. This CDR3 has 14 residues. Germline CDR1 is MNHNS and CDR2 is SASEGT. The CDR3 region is CASRGTGGNQPQHF. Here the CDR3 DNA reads TGTGCCAGCAGAGGGACAGGAGGCAATCAGCCCCAGCATTTT.

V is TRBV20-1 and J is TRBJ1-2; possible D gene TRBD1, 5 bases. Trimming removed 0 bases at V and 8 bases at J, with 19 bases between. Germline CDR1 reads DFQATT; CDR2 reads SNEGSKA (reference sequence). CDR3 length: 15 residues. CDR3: CSARESGDSLYGYTF. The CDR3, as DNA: TGCAGTGCTAGAGAGTCCGGGGACTCACTTTACGGCTACACCTTC.

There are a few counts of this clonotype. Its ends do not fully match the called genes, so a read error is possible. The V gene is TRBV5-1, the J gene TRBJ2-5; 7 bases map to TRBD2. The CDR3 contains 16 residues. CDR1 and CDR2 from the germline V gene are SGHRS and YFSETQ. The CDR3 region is CASSLRWQEAGEAQYF. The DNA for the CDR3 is TGCGCCAGCAGCTTGCGGTGGCAGGAGGCGGGAGAGGCCCAGTACTTC.

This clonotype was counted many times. CDR3 DNA: TGTGCCAGCAGCTCATCGGACAGGGCGCCCTCCTACGAGCAGTACTTC. It codes for CASSSSDRAPSYEQYF. The rearrangement links TRBV7-9 to TRBJ2-7, with 8 bases that match TRBD1. Per germline, CDR1 SEHNR and CDR2 FQNEAQ (reference sequence). This CDR3 is 16 amino acids long. The ends lost 4 bases at V and 0 bases at J; junction bases unmatched: 8.

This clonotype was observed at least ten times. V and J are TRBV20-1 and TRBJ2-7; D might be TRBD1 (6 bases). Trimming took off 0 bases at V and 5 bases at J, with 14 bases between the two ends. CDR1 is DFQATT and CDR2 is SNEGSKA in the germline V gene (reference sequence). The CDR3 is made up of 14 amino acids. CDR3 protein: CSAREAQGSHEQYF. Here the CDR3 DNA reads TGCAGTGCTAGAGAGGCACAGGGTAGCCACGAGCAGTACTTC.

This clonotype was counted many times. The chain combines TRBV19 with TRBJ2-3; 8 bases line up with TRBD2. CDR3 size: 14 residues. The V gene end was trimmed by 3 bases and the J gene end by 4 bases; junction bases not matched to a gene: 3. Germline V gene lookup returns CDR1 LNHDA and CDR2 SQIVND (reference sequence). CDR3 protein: CASSMGLGADTQYF. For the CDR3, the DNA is TGTGCCAGTAGTATGGGACTAGGGGCAGATACGCAGTATTTT. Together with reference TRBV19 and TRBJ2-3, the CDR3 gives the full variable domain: DGGITQSPKYLFRKEGQNVTLSCEQNLNHDAMYWYRQDPGQGLRLIYYSQIVNDFQKGDIAEGYSVSREKKESFPLTVTSAQKNPTAFYLCASSMGLGADTQYFGPGTRLTVL.

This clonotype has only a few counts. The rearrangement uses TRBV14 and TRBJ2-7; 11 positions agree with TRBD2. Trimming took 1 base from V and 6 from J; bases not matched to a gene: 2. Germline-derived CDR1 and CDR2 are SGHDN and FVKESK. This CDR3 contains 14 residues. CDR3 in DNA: TGTGCCAGCAGCCAAGCAACTAGCGGGAGCGAGCAGTACTTC. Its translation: CASSQATSGSEQYF. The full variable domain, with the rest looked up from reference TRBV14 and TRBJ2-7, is EAGVTQFPSHSVIEKGQTVTLRCDPISGHDNLYWYRRVMGKEIKFLLHFVKESKQDESGMPNNRFLAERTGGTYSTLKVQPAELEDSGVYFCASSQATSGSEQYFGPGTRLTVT.

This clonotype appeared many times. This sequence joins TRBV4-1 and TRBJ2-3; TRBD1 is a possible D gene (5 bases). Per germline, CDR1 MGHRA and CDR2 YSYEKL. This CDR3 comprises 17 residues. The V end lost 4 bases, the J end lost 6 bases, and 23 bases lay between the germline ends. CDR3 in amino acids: CASSPLLGQGSWDTQYF. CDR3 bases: TGCGCCAGCAGCCCCCTCTTGGGGCAGGGTAGTTGGGATACGCAGTATTTT.

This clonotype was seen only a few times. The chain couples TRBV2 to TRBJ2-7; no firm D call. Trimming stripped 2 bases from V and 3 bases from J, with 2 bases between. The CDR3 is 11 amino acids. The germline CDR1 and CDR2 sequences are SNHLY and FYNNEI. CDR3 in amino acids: CASSEIYEQYF. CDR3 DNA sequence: TGTGCCAGCAGTGAAATCTACGAGCAGTACTTC.

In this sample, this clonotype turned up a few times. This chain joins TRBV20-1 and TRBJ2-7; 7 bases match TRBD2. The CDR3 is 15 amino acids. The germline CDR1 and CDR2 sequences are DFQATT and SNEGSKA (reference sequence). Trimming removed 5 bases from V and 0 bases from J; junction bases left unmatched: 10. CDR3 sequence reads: CSASWGGSPSYEQYF. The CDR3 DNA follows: TGCAGTGCTTCCTGGGGCGGGAGCCCCTCCTACGAGCAGTACTTC.